The clone carrying this T cell receptor beta chain was seen a few times. CDR1 and CDR2 (germline): SNHLY, FYNNEI. V lost 2 bases, J lost 8 bases, and 18 bases lay in between. The CDR3 contains 16 residues. The source of the sample is a study of T cell repertoires in cytomegalovirus infection. TCRdb fed the reads into MiXCR, producing one record per CDR3 protein. This sample has around 450,000 distinct CDR3 sequences, with roughly a third found just once. Sequenced: PBMCs. The clonotype was recovered from a human donor in good health (CMV status not recorded). Some clones in this sample may be carry-over from other donors' samples. The V and J genes are TRBV2 and TRBJ1-4; D is uncertain. CDR3 nucleotide sequence: TGTGCCAGCAGTGAAACTTTTCGGGTGTTCGAGGAAAAACTGTTTTTT. Translation: CASSETFRVFEEKLFF.